Included here is one TCR beta chain sequence, with context. No antigen is known for it. The trim removed 7 bases at V and 0 bases at J, leaving 25 bases unmatched. The CDR3 runs to 22 residues. CDR1 SGHVT and CDR2 SQSDAQ come from the germline V gene. The sample originates from a study of T cell repertoires in cytomegalovirus infection. Study as a whole: Both recently identified HLA-C-restricted and well-studied HLA-B-restricted CMV epitopes were used in the study. Indications came from public TCR beta signatures; they pointed to CMV infection and to a matching HLA type. Whole-study findings and limits: HLA-C-restricted CMV-specific TCR beta clonotypes were dominant in the ex vivo response.

In TCRdb, the reads were re-called with MiXCR into one record per CDR3 protein. The table shows hundreds of thousands of distinct CDR3 sequences, with less than 35% occurring only once. The sample consisted of cultured CD8+ T cells from PBMCs, taken from culture after CMV antigen stimulation. This clonotype was sampled from a human donor in good health (CMV status not recorded). Some clones in this sample may be carry-over from other donors' samples. This sequence joins TRBV7-4 and TRBJ1-3, with TRBD1 matching 9 bases. Here the CDR3 reads CASTDRSLGQGTGWTSGNTIYF. The CDR3 region has the DNA TGTGCCAGCACCGATCGAAGTCTGGGACAGGGTACGGGTTGGACCTCTGGAAACACCATATATTTT.